The source of this T cell receptor (beta chain) is a study of blood T cell repertoires in COVID-19. The CDR3 totals 14 residues. Losses at the gene ends were 5 bases for V and 2 bases for J; bases not matched to a gene: 3. Germline CDR1 is SGDLS and CDR2 is YYNGEE. In the authors' workflow: The authors estimated nucleated cell counts from reference gene primer amplification. TCRdb's table, derived via immunoSEQ multiplex PCR, lists solely in-frame clones and lacks some. V and J calls and clone size are those listed in that table; D and trimming were worked out from the DNA. The table shows some 200,000 clones, with 85% to 90% occurring only once.

The TCR sequence derives from a man older than 75 with acute or convalescent COVID-19. The material sequenced was peripheral blood. This sequence joins TRBV9 and TRBJ2-1; 8 bases map to TRBD2. CDR3 protein: CASRSGSTYNEQFF. As DNA, the CDR3 is TGTGCCAGCAGGAGCGGGAGCACCTACAATGAGCAGTTCTTC. Combining the CDR3 with reference TRBV9 and TRBJ2-1 gives the whole variable domain DSGVTQTPKHLITATGQRVTLRCSPRSGDLSVYWYQQSLDQGLQFLIQYYNGEERAKGNILERFSAQQFPDLHSELNLSSLELGDSALYFCASRSGSTYNEQFFGPGTRLTVL.